This record covers a single T cell receptor beta chain. Its cognate antigen is unknown. The table came from immunoSEQ multiplex PCR; TCRdb's copy has only in-frame clones and leaves some out. The repertoire holds roughly 380,000 clones, with roughly nine tenths as singletons. With 3 bases removed from V and 0 bases from J, the gap between germline ends came to 12 bases. Germline lookup yields CDR1 SGDLS and CDR2 YYNGEE. The length of the CDR3 is 16 residues. This sample was taken from a study of Ad26.COV2.S vaccination and SARS-CoV-2 variants. Study results and limitations: Vaccinees and placebo recipients showed similar non-spike TCR breadth. Marked by substantial breadth, spike-specific CD8+ and CD4+ T cell responses were reportedly seen after vaccination.

The sample was peripheral blood, taken after recovery from COVID-19. The genes are TRBV9 and TRBJ2-2; TRBD1 might be the D (5 bases). This TCR was sampled from a human donor who had recovered from COVID-19. This CDR3 reads CASSARKGANTGELFF. CDR3 in DNA: TGTGCCAGCAGCGCGAGAAAAGGGGCGAACACCGGGGAGCTGTTTTTT.